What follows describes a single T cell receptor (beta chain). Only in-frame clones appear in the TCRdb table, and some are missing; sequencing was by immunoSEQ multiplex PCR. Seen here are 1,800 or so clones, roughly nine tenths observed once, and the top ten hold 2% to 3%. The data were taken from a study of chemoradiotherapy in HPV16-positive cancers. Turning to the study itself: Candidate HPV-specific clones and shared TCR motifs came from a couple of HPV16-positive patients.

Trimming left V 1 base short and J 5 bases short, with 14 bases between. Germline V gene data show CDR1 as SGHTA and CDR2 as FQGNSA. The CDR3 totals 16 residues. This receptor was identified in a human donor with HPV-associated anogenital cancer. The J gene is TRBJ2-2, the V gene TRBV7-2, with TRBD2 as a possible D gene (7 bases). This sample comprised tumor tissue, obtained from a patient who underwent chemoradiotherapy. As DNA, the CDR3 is TGTGCCAGCAGCTTAGGTGTACAGGGAGGGACCGGGGAGCTGTTTTTT. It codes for CASSLGVQGGTGELFF.